These 14 T cell receptor beta chains were all obtained from the same sample, sequenced in a study of blood T cell repertoires in COVID-19. Data came from immunoSEQ multiplex PCR; TCRdb stores just in-frame clones and leaves some out. This sample has approximately 250,000 clones, with roughly 90% found just once. The sequencing input was PBMCs or T cells enriched from blood (not recorded which). All receptors derive from a man aged 40-55 years who had been exposed to COVID-19.

This clone has only one observation. The rearrangement joins TRBV6-5 to TRBJ1-5, with 7 bases lining up with TRBD1. CDR1 MNHEY and CDR2 SVGAGI come from the germline V gene. The V gene end was trimmed by 9 bases and the J gene end by 6 bases; junction bases not matched to a gene: 14. This CDR3 contains 15 residues. This CDR3 is CASRTTGTYSQPQHF. CDR3 in DNA: TGTGCCAGTCGGACGACAGGGACGTACAGTCAGCCCCAGCATTTT.

V is TRBV5-1 and J is TRBJ2-5, with 10 bases fitting TRBD2. With 4 bases clipped from V and 6 bases from J, the junction kept 6 bases outside the gene matches. Per the germline V gene, CDR1 is SGHRS and CDR2 is YFSETQ. The CDR3 contains 14 residues. The CDR3 spells CASSTGTSDKTQYF. CDR3 DNA sequence: TGCGCCAGCAGCACGGGGACTAGCGATAAGACCCAGTACTTC.

The CDR3: CASGRPGPEETQYF. The CDR3 DNA follows: TGCGCCAGCGGTCGGCCAGGGCCTGAGGAGACCCAGTACTTC. The genes are TRBV5-1 and TRBJ2-5; D is possibly TRBD1 (5 bases). Germline CDR1 is SGHRS and CDR2 is YFSETQ. The CDR3 contains 14 residues. V shed 7 bases and J shed 5 bases, with 18 bases lying between them.

The CDR3 loop is CASSRNGLLKPYEQYF. The DNA of the CDR3 is TGCGCCAGCAGCCGTAACGGACTACTCAAGCCCTACGAGCAGTACTTC. The V and J genes are TRBV5-1 and TRBJ2-7, with D perhaps TRBD2 (6 bases). Germline-derived CDR1 and CDR2 are SGHRS and YFSETQ. V was trimmed by 4 bases and J by 2 bases, leaving 19 bases between them. The CDR3 is 16 amino acids.

The chain links TRBV4-2 to TRBJ1-6; D is uncertain. The CDR3 extends over 17 amino acids. CDR1 and CDR2 (germline): LGHNA, YNFKEQ. Deletions cut 5 bases from V and 0 bases from J, with 14 bases between. This chain's CDR3 is CASSSPGGSSYNSPLHF. The CDR3 DNA reads as TGTGCCAGCAGCAGCCCCGGAGGGAGCTCCTATAATTCACCCCTCCACTTT.

The rearrangement uses TRBV10-3 and TRBJ2-2; 16 bases are a match to TRBD2. The V gene's germline CDR1 is ENHRY and CDR2 SYGVKD. CDR3 length: 17 amino acids. V was clipped by 6 bases and J by 5 bases; unmatched bases: 6. In nucleotides, the CDR3 is TGTGCCATCAGGGGGACTAGCGGGAGGGGAAGGACCGGGGAGCTGTTTTTT. Its translation is CAIRGTSGRGRTGELFF.

This rearrangement joins TRBV27 to TRBJ2-7; 8 nucleotides align to TRBD2. J was trimmed by 2 bases and V by 0 bases; bases with no gene match: 12. CDR3 length: 18 residues. Germline-derived CDR1 and CDR2 are MNHEY and SMNVEV (reference sequence). CDR3 sequence: CASSLSPGQGSGTYEQYF. CDR3 nucleotide sequence: TGTGCCAGCAGTTTATCACCAGGGCAAGGTAGCGGGACCTACGAGCAGTACTTC.

The rearrangement uses TRBV9 and TRBJ2-7, with 7 bases matching TRBD2. V was clipped by 0 bases and J by 5 bases; unmatched bases: 2. Germline lookup yields CDR1 SGDLS and CDR2 YYNGEE. The CDR3 has 13 amino acids. CDR3 loop: CASSVGGRDEQYF. As DNA, the CDR3 is TGTGCCAGCAGCGTAGGTGGGAGGGACGAGCAGTACTTC.

This clone was counted once. The genes are TRBV9 and TRBJ1-5; TRBD1 matches 9 bases. With 5 bases clipped from V and 7 bases from J, the junction kept 4 bases outside the gene matches. The CDR3 totals 13 residues. The germline CDR1 and CDR2 sequences are SGDLS and YYNGEE. The CDR3 here is CASSRTGAQPQHF. CDR3 sequence (DNA): TGTGCCAGCAGTCGGACAGGGGCGCAGCCCCAGCATTTT.

The V and J genes are TRBV7-9 and TRBJ1-4, with D perhaps TRBD1 (5 bases). There are 16 residues in the CDR3. Germline loops: CDR1 SEHNR, CDR2 FQNEAQ (reference sequence). Trimming removed 8 bases at V and 8 bases at J, with 24 bases between. CDR3 bases: TGTGCCAGCGGCACGGGGGAAAGTTGGTCGGGCGAAAAACTGTTTTTT. This translates into CASGTGESWSGEKLFF.

The gene calls are TRBV2 and TRBJ2-1, with 9 bases identical to TRBD1. Germline V gene sequence: CDR1 SNHLY, CDR2 FYNNEI. Trimming removed 8 bases from V and 8 bases from J; junction bases left unmatched: 4. The CDR3 contains 12 residues. DNA of the CDR3: TGTGCCAGCGTGGACAGGGGCTATGAGCAGTTCTTC. Its translation: CASVDRGYEQFF. Full variable domain (outside the CDR3, taken from reference TRBV2 and TRBJ2-1): EPEVTQTPSHQVTQMGQEVILRCVPISNHLYFYWYRQILGQKVEFLVSFYNNEISEKSEIFDDQFSVERPDGSNFTLKIRSTKLEDSAMYFCASVDRGYEQFFGPGTRLTVL.

This clone was seen once. The chain has TRBV5-1 and TRBJ1-3, with a possible D match to TRBD1 (5 bases). From germline, CDR1 is SGHRS and CDR2 YFSETQ. Trimming removed 5 bases at V and 0 bases at J, with 9 bases between. The CDR3 sequence is 14 residues long. This CDR3 is CASSRGSSGNTIYF. The DNA of the CDR3 is TGCGCCAGCAGTAGGGGAAGCTCTGGAAACACCATATATTTT.

V and J are TRBV5-4 and TRBJ2-7; TRBD2 might be the D (6 bases). Germline V CDR1 and CDR2: SGHNT, YYREEE (reference sequence). Deletions cut 2 bases from V and 9 bases from J, with 21 bases between. The CDR3 has 15 residues. The CDR3 bases are TGTGCCAGCAGCTTTCCGGGACTCCCTCTCTCCGGGCAGTACTTC. Translated, it gives CASSFPGLPLSGQYF.

This rearrangement joins TRBV24-1 to TRBJ2-1; 11 bases match TRBD2. CDR3 size: 16 residues. Germline CDR1 KGHDR, CDR2 SFDVKD. V was pared by 4 bases and J by 8 bases, with 9 bases of the junction left unmatched. CDR3 region: CATSDLTSGIADEQFF. Here the CDR3 DNA reads TGTGCCACCAGTGACTTGACTAGCGGGATTGCCGATGAGCAGTTCTTC.